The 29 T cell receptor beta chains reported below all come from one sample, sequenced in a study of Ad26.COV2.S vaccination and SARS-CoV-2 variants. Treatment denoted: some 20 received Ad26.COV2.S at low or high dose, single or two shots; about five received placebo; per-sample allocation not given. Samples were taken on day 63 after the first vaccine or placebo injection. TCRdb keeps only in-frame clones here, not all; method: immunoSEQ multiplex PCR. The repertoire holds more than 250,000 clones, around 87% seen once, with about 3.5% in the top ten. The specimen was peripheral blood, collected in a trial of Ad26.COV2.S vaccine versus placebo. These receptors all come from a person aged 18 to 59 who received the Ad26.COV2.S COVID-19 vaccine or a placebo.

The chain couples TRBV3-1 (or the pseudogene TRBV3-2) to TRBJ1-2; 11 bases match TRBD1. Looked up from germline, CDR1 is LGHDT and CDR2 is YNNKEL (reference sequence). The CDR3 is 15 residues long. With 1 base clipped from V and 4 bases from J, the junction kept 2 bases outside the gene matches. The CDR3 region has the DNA TGTGCCAGCAGCCAAGGGACAGGGGGCGTCTATGGCTACACCTTC. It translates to CASSQGTGGVYGYTF.

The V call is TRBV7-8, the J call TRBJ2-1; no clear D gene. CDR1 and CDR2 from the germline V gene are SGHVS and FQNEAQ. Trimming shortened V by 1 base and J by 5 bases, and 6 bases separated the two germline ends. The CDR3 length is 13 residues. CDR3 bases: TGTGCCAGCAGCTTAGAACGGAACAATGAGCAGTTCTTC. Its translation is CASSLERNNEQFF. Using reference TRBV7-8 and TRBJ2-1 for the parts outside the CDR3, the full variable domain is GAGVSQSPRYKVAKRGQDVALRCDPISGHVSLFWYQQALGQGPEFLTYFQNEAQLDKSGLPSDRFFAERPEGSVSTLKIQRTQQEDSAVYLCASSLERNNEQFFGPGTRLTVL.

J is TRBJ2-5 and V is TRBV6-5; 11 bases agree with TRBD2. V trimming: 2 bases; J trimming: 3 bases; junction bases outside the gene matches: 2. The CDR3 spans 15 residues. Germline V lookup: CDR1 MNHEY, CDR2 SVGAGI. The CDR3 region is CASSYGSGGEETQYF. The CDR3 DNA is TGTGCCAGCAGTTACGGTAGCGGGGGGGAAGAGACCCAGTACTTC.

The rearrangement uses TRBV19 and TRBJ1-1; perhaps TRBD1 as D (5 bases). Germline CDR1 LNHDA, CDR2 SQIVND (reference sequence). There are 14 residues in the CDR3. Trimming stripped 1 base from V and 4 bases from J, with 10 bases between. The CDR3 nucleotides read TGTGCCAGTAGTATAGGGGGCTCTCGCACTGAAGCTTTCTTT. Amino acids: CASSIGGSRTEAFF. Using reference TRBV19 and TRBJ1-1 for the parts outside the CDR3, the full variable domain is DGGITQSPKYLFRKEGQNVTLSCEQNLNHDAMYWYRQDPGQGLRLIYYSQIVNDFQKGDIAEGYSVSREKKESFPLTVTSAQKNPTAFYLCASSIGGSRTEAFFGQGTRLTVV.

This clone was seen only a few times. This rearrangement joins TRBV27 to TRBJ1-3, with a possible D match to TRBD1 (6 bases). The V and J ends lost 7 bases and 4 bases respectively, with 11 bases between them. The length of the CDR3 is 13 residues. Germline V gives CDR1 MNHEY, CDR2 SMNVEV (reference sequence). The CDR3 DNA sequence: TGTGCCAGCACCGCCGGGACAGGAAACACCATATATTTT. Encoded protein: CASTAGTGNTIYF.

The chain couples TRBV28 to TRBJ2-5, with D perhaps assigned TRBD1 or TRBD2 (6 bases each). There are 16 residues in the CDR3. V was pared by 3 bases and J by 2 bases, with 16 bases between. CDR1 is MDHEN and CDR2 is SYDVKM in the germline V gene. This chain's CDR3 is CASSFGGRTAQETQYF. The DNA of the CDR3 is TGTGCCAGCAGTTTCGGGGGAAGGACAGCTCAAGAGACCCAGTACTTC.

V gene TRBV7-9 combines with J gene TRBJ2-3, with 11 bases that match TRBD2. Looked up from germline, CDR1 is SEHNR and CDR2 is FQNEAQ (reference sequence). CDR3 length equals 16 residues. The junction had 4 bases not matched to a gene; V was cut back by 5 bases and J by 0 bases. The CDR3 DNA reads TGTGCCAGCAGCGCCAGACTAGCGGGAAGCACAGATACGCAGTATTTT. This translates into CASSARLAGSTDTQYF.

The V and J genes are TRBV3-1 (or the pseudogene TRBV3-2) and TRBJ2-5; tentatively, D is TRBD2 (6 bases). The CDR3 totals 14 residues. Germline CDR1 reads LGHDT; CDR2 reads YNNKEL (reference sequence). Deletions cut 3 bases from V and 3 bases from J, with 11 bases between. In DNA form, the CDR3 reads TGTGCCAGCAGCCAGTTACTAGCAAAAGAGACCCAGTACTTC. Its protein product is CASSQLLAKETQYF.

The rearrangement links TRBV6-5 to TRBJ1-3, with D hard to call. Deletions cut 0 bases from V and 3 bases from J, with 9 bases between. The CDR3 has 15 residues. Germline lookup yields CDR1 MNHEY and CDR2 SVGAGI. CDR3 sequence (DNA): TGTGCCAGCAGTTACTCGATCCAAAGTGGAAACACCATATATTTT. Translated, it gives CASSYSIQSGNTIYF.

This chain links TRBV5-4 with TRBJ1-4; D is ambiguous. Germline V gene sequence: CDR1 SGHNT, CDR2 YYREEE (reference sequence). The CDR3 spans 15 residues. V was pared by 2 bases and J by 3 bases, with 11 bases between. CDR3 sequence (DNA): TGTGCCAGCAGCTTCAATGGGGTGTCTAATGAAAAACTGTTTTTT. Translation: CASSFNGVSNEKLFF.

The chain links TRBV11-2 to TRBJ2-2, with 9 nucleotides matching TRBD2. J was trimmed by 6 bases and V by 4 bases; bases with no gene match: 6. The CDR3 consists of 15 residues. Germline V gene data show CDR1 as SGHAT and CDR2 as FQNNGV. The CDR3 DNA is TGTGCCAGCAGCTATAGCGGGAGTGTGGCCGGGGAGCTGTTTTTT. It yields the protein CASSYSGSVAGELFF. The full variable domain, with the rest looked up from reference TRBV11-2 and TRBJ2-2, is EAGVAQSPRYKIIEKRQSVAFWCNPISGHATLYWYQQILGQGPKLLIQFQNNGVVDDSQLPKDRFSAERLKGVDSTLKIQPAKLEDSAVYLCASSYSGSVAGELFFGEGSRLTVL.

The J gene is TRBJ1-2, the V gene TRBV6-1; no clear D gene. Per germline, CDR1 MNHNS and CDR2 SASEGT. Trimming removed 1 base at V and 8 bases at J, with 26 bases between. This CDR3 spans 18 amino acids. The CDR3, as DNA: TGTGCCAGCAGTGAAGAGTCCGGCGACAAACCCCTAGTTGACGGCTACACCTTC. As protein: CASSEESGDKPLVDGYTF.

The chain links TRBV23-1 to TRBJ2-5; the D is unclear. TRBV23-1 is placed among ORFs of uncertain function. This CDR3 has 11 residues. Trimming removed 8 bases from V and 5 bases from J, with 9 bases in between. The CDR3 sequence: CASESGETQYF. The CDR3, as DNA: TGCGCCAGCGAGAGTGGCGAGACCCAGTACTTC.

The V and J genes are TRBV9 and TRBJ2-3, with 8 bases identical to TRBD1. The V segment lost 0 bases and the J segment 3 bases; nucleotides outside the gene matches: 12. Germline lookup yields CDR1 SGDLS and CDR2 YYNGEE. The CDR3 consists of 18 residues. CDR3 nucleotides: TGTGCCAGCAGCGTAGAGCAGGGGGCCAGACGTCGTACAGATACGCAGTATTTT. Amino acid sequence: CASSVEQGARRRTDTQYF. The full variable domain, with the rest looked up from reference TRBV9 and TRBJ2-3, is DSGVTQTPKHLITATGQRVTLRCSPRSGDLSVYWYQQSLDQGLQFLIQYYNGEERAKGNILERFSAQQFPDLHSELNLSSLELGDSALYFCASSVEQGARRRTDTQYFGPGTRLTVL.

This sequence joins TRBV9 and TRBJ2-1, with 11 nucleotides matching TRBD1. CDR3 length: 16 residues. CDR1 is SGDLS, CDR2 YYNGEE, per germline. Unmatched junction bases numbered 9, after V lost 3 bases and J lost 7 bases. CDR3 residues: CASSAAGQGAFNEQFF. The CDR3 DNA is TGTGCCAGCAGCGCCGCAGGACAGGGGGCGTTTAATGAGCAGTTCTTC.

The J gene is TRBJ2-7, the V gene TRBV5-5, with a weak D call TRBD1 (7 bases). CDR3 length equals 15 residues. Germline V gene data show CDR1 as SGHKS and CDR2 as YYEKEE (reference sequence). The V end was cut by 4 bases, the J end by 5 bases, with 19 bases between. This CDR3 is CASSPVGGGIHEQYF. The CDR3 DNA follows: TGTGCCAGCAGCCCGGTAGGGGGCGGGATCCACGAGCAGTACTTC.

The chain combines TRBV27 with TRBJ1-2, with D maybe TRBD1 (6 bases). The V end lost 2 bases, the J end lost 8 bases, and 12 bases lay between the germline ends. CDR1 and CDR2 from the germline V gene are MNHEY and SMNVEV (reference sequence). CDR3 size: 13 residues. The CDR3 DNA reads TGTGCCAGCAGTTTAGCTACAGGGATCGGCTACACCTTC. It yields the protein CASSLATGIGYTF.

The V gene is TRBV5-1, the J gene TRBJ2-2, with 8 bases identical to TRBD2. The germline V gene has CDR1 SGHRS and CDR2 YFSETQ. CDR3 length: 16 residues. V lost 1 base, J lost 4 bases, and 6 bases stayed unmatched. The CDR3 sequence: CASSLREGRVTGELFF. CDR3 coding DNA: TGCGCCAGCAGCTTGCGGGAGGGCCGGGTCACCGGGGAGCTGTTTTTT.

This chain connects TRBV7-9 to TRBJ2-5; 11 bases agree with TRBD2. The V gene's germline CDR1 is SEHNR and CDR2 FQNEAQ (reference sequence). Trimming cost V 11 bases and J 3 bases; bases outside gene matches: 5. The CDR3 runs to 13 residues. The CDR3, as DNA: TGTGCCGGACTGACTAGCGGGAAAGAGACCCAGTACTTC. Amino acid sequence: CAGLTSGKETQYF.

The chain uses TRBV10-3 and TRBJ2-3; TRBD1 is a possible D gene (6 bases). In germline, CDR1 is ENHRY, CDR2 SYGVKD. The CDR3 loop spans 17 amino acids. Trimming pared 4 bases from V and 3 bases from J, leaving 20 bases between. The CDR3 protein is CAISGLGTRGGTDTQYF. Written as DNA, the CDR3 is TGTGCCATCAGTGGCTTAGGGACCCGAGGGGGTACAGATACGCAGTATTTT.

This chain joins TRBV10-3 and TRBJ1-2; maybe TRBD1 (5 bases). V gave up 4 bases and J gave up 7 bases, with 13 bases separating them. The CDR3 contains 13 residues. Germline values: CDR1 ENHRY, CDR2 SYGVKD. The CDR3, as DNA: TGTGCCATCAGTGGAGGGGTGGGTGGTGGCTACACCTTC. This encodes CAISGGVGGGYTF.

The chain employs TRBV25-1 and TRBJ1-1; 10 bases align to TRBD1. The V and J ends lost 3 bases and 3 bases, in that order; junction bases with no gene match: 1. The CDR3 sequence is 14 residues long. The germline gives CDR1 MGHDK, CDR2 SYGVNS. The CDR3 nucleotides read TGTGCCAGCAGTGAGGACAGGGGGGACACTGAAGCTTTCTTT. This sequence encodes CASSEDRGDTEAFF.

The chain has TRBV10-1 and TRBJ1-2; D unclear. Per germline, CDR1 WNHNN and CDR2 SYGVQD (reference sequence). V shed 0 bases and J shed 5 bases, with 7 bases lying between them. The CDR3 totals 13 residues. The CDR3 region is CASSESRGYGYTF. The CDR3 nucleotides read TGCGCCAGCAGTGAGTCGCGGGGTTATGGCTACACCTTC.

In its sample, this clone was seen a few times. The CDR3 bases are TGTGCCAGCAGCGCCCTTCAGTGGGAGACCCAGTACTTC. This codes for CASSALQWETQYF. The rearrangement links TRBV2 to TRBJ2-5; D gene uncertain. Germline V CDR1 and CDR2: SNHLY, FYNNEI. The V and J ends lost 6 bases and 5 bases respectively, with 13 bases between them. This CDR3 is built from 13 residues.

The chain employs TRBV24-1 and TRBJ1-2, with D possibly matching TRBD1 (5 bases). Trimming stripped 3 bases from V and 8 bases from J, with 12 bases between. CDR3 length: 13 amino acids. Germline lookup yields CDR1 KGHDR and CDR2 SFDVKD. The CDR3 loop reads CATSDKWGSGYTF. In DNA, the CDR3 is TGTGCCACCAGTGATAAGTGGGGGAGCGGCTACACCTTC.

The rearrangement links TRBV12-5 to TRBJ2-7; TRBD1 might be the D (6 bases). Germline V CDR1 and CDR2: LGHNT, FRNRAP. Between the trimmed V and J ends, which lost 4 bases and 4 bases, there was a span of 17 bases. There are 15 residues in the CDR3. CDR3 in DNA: TGTGCTAGTGGTTGGGTACAGGGCAAATCGTACGAGCAGTACTTC. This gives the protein CASGWVQGKSYEQYF.

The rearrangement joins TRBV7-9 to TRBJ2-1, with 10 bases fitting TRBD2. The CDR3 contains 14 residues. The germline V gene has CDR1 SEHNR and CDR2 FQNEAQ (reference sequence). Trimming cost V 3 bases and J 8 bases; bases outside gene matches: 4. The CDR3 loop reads CASSLLAGEYEQFF. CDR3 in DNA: TGTGCCAGCAGCTTGCTAGCGGGAGAGTATGAGCAGTTCTTC.

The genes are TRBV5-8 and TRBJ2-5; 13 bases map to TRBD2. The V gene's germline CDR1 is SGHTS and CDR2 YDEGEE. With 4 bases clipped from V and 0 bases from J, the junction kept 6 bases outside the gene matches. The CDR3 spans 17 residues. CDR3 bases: TGTGCCAGCAGCCCTGGACTAGCGGGGGAGTACCAAGAGACCCAGTACTTC. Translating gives CASSPGLAGEYQETQYF.

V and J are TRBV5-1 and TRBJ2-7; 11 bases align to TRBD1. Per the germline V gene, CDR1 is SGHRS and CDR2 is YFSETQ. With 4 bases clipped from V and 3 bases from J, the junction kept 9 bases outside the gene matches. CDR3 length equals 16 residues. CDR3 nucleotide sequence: TGCGCCAGCAGCGTTGACCGGGACAGGGGGTTCTACGAGCAGTACTTC. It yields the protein CASSVDRDRGFYEQYF.